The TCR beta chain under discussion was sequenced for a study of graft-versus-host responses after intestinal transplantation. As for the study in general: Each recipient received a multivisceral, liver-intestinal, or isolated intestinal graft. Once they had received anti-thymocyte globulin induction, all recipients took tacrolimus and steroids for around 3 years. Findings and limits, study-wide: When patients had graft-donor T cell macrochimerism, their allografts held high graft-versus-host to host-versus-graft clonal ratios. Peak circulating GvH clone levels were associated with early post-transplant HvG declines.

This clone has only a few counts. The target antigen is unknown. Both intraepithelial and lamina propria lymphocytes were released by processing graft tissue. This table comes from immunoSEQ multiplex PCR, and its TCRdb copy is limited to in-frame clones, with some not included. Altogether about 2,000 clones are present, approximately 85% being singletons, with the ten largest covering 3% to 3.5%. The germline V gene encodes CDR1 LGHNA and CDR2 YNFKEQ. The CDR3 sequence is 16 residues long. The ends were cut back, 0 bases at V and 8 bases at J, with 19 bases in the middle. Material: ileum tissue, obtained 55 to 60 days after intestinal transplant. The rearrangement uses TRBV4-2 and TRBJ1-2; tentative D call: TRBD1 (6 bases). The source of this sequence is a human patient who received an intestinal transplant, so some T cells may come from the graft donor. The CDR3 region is CASSQDVLGGGSGYTF. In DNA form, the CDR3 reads TGTGCCAGCAGCCAAGATGTTTTGGGAGGGGGATCGGGCTACACCTTC.